The 24 T cell receptor beta chains below all came from one sample that was sequenced in a study of response to subunit inactivated influenza vaccine. TCRdb recomputed calls from the RT-PCR reads with MiXCR, one row per CDR3 protein. The sample consists of hundreds of thousands of distinct CDR3 sequences, roughly 20% of them appearing once. Sample: PBMCs from blood, taken less than 6 days after vaccination. The receptors originated from a man between 50 and 59 years old who received an inactivated influenza vaccine.

The gene calls are TRBV6-2 or TRBV6-3 and TRBJ2-5; 10 bases map to TRBD2. CDR1 MNHEY and CDR2 SVGEGT come from the germline V gene. This CDR3 is 18 amino acids long. V lost 5 bases and J lost 2; bases outside the gene matches: 14. DNA of the CDR3: TGTGCCAGCAGTCCCGTTAGCGGGAGGCCGGGAGCACAAGAGACCCAGTACTTC. Encoded protein: CASSPVSGRPGAQETQYF.

This clonotype was counted between two and nine times. This sequence joins TRBV4-1 and TRBJ2-3; 11 bases map to TRBD2. V dropped 0 bases and J dropped 1; count of bases not matched to a gene: 6. Germline CDR1 is MGHRA and CDR2 is YSYEKL. The CDR3 totals 18 residues. CDR3 coding DNA: TGCGCCAGCAGCCAAGATAGGACGGGACTAGCGGGCACAGATACGCAGTATTTT. Its translation is CASSQDRTGLAGTDTQYF.

This clonotype was observed a handful of times. The chain couples TRBV5-1 to TRBJ2-1; 14 bases match TRBD2. Per the germline V gene, CDR1 is SGHRS and CDR2 is YFSETQ. V was clipped by 4 bases and J by 1 base; unmatched bases: 7. The length of the CDR3 is 18 residues. CDR3 protein: CASSGRLAGGTSYNEQFF. CDR3 in DNA: TGCGCCAGCAGCGGGCGACTAGCGGGAGGGACGTCCTACAATGAGCAGTTCTTC. Using reference TRBV5-1 and TRBJ2-1 for the parts outside the CDR3, the full variable domain is KAGVTQTPRYLIKTRGQQVTLSCSPISGHRSVSWYQQTPGQGLQFLFEYFSETQRNKGNFPGRFSGRQFSNSRSEMNVSTLELGDSALYLCASSGRLAGGTSYNEQFFGPGTRLTVL.

The chain combines TRBV7-2 with TRBJ2-1; D is unresolved. V dropped 1 base and J dropped 0 bases, with 13 bases sitting between them. Germline V CDR1 and CDR2: SGHTA, FQGNSA. The CDR3 is 17 residues long. Written as DNA, the CDR3 is TGTGCCAGCAGCTTAGTAGATTCACCGGGCTCCTACAATGAGCAGTTCTTC. The encoded protein is CASSLVDSPGSYNEQFF.

This clonotype has a count of ten or more. The V gene is TRBV4-2, the J gene TRBJ2-7; 10 bases map to TRBD1. Germline CDR1 LGHNA, CDR2 YNFKEQ. CDR3 length: 15 amino acids. V gave up 2 bases and J gave up 4 bases; unmatched junction bases: 5. CDR3 DNA: TGTGCCAGCAGCCAACCGGGACAGGGGATATACGAGCAGTACTTC. It specifies CASSQPGQGIYEQYF.

The V and J genes are TRBV5-1 and TRBJ2-5, with 10 nucleotides matching TRBD2. From germline, CDR1 is SGHRS and CDR2 YFSETQ. Losses at the gene ends were 1 base for V and 2 bases for J; bases not matched to a gene: 5. The CDR3 spans 16 residues. The CDR3 region is CASSLSSSGGQETQYF. The CDR3 nucleotides are TGCGCCAGCAGCTTGTCCTCTAGCGGGGGACAAGAGACCCAGTACTTC.

This chain connects TRBV27 to TRBJ1-5; no reliable D call. Trimming removed 5 bases at V and 2 bases at J, with 22 bases between. The CDR3 runs to 18 residues. Germline values: CDR1 MNHEY, CDR2 SMNVEV (reference sequence). CDR3 loop: CASSTRERFMTGNQPQHF. The DNA for the CDR3 is TGTGCCAGCAGTACTAGGGAAAGATTCATGACGGGCAATCAGCCCCAGCATTTT.

The chain combines TRBV7-9 with TRBJ2-1; tentative D call: TRBD2 (5 bases). CDR3 length equals 12 residues. Germline-derived CDR1 and CDR2 are SEHNR and FQNEAQ (reference sequence). This CDR3 reads CAERGAEPGQFF. For the CDR3, the DNA is TGTGCGGAACGAGGAGCGGAGCCCGGGCAGTTCTTC.

The V call is TRBV5-1, the J call TRBJ2-7; 10 bases are shared with TRBD2. V shed 4 bases, J shed 5 bases, and the junction held 9 bases outside the gene matches. Per the germline V gene, CDR1 is SGHRS and CDR2 is YFSETQ. The CDR3 loop spans 15 amino acids. CDR3 DNA sequence: TGCGCCAGCAGCCCGGTGGTAGCGGGAGGACACGAGCAGTACTTC. Protein sequence: CASSPVVAGGHEQYF.

A few counts support this clonotype. This chain connects TRBV6-2 or TRBV6-3 to TRBJ2-3, with D hard to call. Per germline, CDR1 MNHEY and CDR2 SVGEGT. The V end was cut by 2 bases, the J end by 2 bases, with 14 bases between. The length of the CDR3 is 16 residues. This chain's CDR3 is CASSYRGSRPTDTQYF. In DNA, the CDR3 is TGTGCCAGCAGTTACCGTGGCTCCCGCCCCACAGATACGCAGTATTTT.

The chain is built from TRBV11-2 and TRBJ2-7, with 9 bases identical to TRBD1. Unmatched junction bases numbered 6, after V lost 5 bases and J lost 4 bases. Germline V lookup: CDR1 SGHAT, CDR2 FQNNGV. There are 14 residues in the CDR3. In DNA, the CDR3 is TGTGCCAGCAGCCACACAGGGGGCGGGTACGAGCAGTACTTC. It encodes CASSHTGGGYEQYF.

This chain connects TRBV5-4 to TRBJ1-4; TRBD1 matches at 9 bases. The CDR3 length is 15 residues. Germline loops: CDR1 SGHNT, CDR2 YYREEE (reference sequence). With V trimmed by 4 bases and J by 8 bases, 9 bases remained unmatched. The CDR3 loop is CASSPAGTGNEKLFF. The CDR3 bases are TGTGCCAGCAGCCCGGCCGGGACAGGGAACGAAAAACTGTTTTTT.

The sample holds many counts of this clonotype. The gene calls are TRBV5-6 and TRBJ2-1, with TRBD2 matching over 9 bases. V trimming: 6 bases; J trimming: 6 bases; junction bases outside the gene matches: 4. The CDR3 is 13 residues long. Germline V gene lookup returns CDR1 SGHDT and CDR2 YYEEEE. The CDR3, as DNA: TGTGCCAGCATCCCGACTAGCGGCAATGAGCAGTTCTTC. Protein: CASIPTSGNEQFF.

This clonotype occurred many times. V usage is TRBV6-1 and J usage is TRBJ2-5; TRBD2 agrees at 9 bases. CDR1 and CDR2 from the germline V gene are MNHNS and SASEGT. CDR3 length equals 15 residues. The V segment lost 6 bases and the J segment 5 bases; nucleotides outside the gene matches: 10. The CDR3 DNA follows: TGTGCCAGCAGCGTTTCCGGGACTAGCCTGGAGACCCAGTACTTC. As protein: CASSVSGTSLETQYF.

This clonotype was picked up a small number of times. Germline is not matched at one junction end, which may reflect a read error. The chain joins TRBV6-5 to TRBJ2-7; tentative D call: TRBD1 (6 bases). CDR3 length equals 15 residues. CDR1 and CDR2 from the germline V gene are MNHEY and SVGAGI. The CDR3 sequence is CASSYSYGQSYEQYF. The DNA of the CDR3 is TGTGCCAGCAGCTACTCCTATGGACAGTCCTACGAGCAGTACTTC.

This chain joins TRBV4-1 and TRBJ2-5; maybe TRBD2 (5 bases). V was pared by 4 bases and J by 5 bases, with 23 bases between. This CDR3 is 17 amino acids long. Per germline, CDR1 MGHRA and CDR2 YSYEKL. CDR3 bases: TGCGCCAGCAGCCCCGGACTGGGTTCTGAGACGAGGGAGACCCAGTACTTC. Translated, it gives CASSPGLGSETRETQYF.

Of note for this clonotype: One end of the junction is discordant with germline, which a read error may explain. The gene calls are TRBV5-1 and TRBJ2-7; D may be TRBD1 (5 bases). The CDR3 is 12 residues long. Germline V gives CDR1 SGHRS, CDR2 YFSETQ. This chain's CDR3 is CASSFQGYKQYF. The CDR3 nucleotides read TGCGCCAGCAGCTTTCAGGGCTACAAGCAGTACTTC.

The J gene is TRBJ2-3, the V gene TRBV20-1; D perhaps matches TRBD1 (5 bases). The CDR3 consists of 14 residues. The V and J ends lost 6 bases and 0 bases respectively, with 13 bases between them. Per the germline V gene, CDR1 is DFQATT and CDR2 is SNEGSKA (reference sequence). In DNA form, the CDR3 reads TGCAGTGCCCCCAGGGTGGAGAGCACAGATACGCAGTATTTT. Translation: CSAPRVESTDTQYF.

This clonotype was counted many times. The gene calls are TRBV29-1 and TRBJ2-5; no clear D. CDR3 length: 13 amino acids. Germline loops: CDR1 SQVTM, CDR2 ANQGSEA. Trimming cost V 5 bases and J 2 bases, with 12 bases left between them. The CDR3 region has the DNA TGCAGCGTTAGAGGAACACTTCAAGAGACCCAGTACTTC. Its translation is CSVRGTLQETQYF.

A few counts support this clonotype. The junction shows a germline mismatch at one end, possibly a read error. The chain links TRBV12-3 or TRBV12-4 to TRBJ2-1; 7 nucleotides line up with TRBD1. This CDR3 is built from 10 residues. The DNA of the CDR3 is TGTGCCAGCAGTTTGGACAGGCAGGTCTTC. Protein sequence: CASSLDRQVF.

V gene TRBV11-2 combines with J gene TRBJ2-1; D remains unclear. Trimming removed 6 bases at V and 9 bases at J, with 9 bases between. CDR3 length: 11 residues. Germline-derived CDR1 and CDR2 are SGHAT and FQNNGV. The CDR3 sequence is CASSSAAEQFF. CDR3 nucleotide sequence: TGTGCCAGCAGTTCCGCGGCTGAGCAGTTCTTC.

The J gene is TRBJ1-5, the V gene TRBV12-3 or TRBV12-4, with D possibly TRBD1 on 5 matching bases. The CDR3 contains 14 residues. V was cut by 3 bases and J by 6 bases, with 12 bases left in between. CDR3 in DNA: TGTGCCAGCAGTTTTGGGACGGGCGCTCAGCCCCAGCATTTT. Translation: CASSFGTGAQPQHF.

A few counts support this clonotype. The rearrangement links TRBV15 to TRBJ1-2, with D unresolved. Germline CDR1 is LNHNV and CDR2 is YYDKDF (reference sequence). The CDR3 runs 13 residues. The ends were cut back, 0 bases at V and 5 bases at J, with 7 bases in the middle. DNA of the CDR3: TGTGCCACCAGCAGAGAGTCAGTATATGGCTACACCTTC. Amino acid sequence: CATSRESVYGYTF.

This clonotype has at least ten counts. The rearrangement joins TRBV12-3 or TRBV12-4 to TRBJ2-7; D is perhaps TRBD1 (6 bases). Trimming took off 5 bases at V and 3 bases at J, with 8 bases between the two ends. The CDR3 extends over 12 amino acids. The CDR3 DNA is TGTGCCAGCAGTCGACAGGTCTACGAGCAGTACTTC. This sequence encodes CASSRQVYEQYF.